This section outlines one TCR beta chain sequence together with its context. This sample was taken from a study of regulatory T cells in long-lasting Graves disease. Indicated time point: persistent/refractory GD, antithyroid drugs over 5 years with positive TRAb. The TCR library used RNA extracted from PBMCs. CDR3-region Arm-PCR and iRepertoire HTBI primers produced the TCR beta libraries. TCRdb itself ran the multiplex PCR reads through MiXCR, one entry per CDR3 protein. In the table there are roughly 490,000 distinct CDR3 sequences, under 25% of which are singletons. This CDR3 is 12 amino acids long. Trimming took off 8 bases at V and 2 bases at J, with 10 bases between the two ends.

The clonotype originates from a female donor with Graves disease. Here the sequenced sample was peripheral blood mononuclear cells (PBMCs), taken when the disease was refractory, from a patient treated with antithyroid drugs. The chain has TRBV12-3 or TRBV12-4 and TRBJ2-7; D gene unclear. The CDR3 is CASRSSPYEQYF. The CDR3 DNA follows: TGTGCCAGCCGATCCTCTCCCTACGAGCAGTACTTC.